The source of this TCR beta chain is a study of blood T cell repertoires in COVID-19. Study-level background: Samples taken during acute and convalescent COVID-19 were collected in the United States, Italy and Spain. PBMCs, B-cell-depleted T cells, or T cells were the source of the cDNA or gDNA that made up the material.

In the study's own analysis: How many nucleated cells were present was estimated from reference gene primer amplification. Profiling relied on immunoSEQ multiplex PCR, and the TCRdb table lists in-frame clones only, not all of them. V, J and clone size were drawn from that table, and D and trimming were deduced from the DNA. The sample includes about 92,000 clones, around three quarters of them seen just once. The sample was peripheral blood. The TCR sequence derives from a man aged 50-60 years who had recovered from COVID-19.

Here the CDR3 DNA reads TGTGCCAGCAGCTCGGGACTCCGAGTCCCTATAAATGAAAAACTGTTTTTT. Translation gives CASSSGLRVPINEKLFF. J is TRBJ1-4 and V is TRBV11-3, with D tentatively TRBD1 (5 bases). The CDR3 is made up of 17 amino acids. The V gene's germline CDR1 is SGHNT and CDR2 YENEEA. V was cut by 4 bases and J by 5 bases, with 20 bases left in between. The entire variable domain, with the rest obtained from reference TRBV11-3 and TRBJ1-4, is as follows: EAGVVQSPRYKIIEKKQPVAFWCNPISGHNTLYWYLQNLGQGPELLIRYENEEAVDDSQLPKDRFSAERLKGVDSTLKIQPAELGDSAVYLCASSSGLRVPINEKLFFGSGTQLSVL.